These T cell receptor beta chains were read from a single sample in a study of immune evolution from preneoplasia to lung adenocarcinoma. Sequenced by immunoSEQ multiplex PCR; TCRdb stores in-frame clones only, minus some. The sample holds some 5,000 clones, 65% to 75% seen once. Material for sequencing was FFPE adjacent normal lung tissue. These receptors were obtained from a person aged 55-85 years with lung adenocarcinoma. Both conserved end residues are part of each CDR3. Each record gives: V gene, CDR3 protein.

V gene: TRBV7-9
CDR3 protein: CASSSLDAGTANEKLFF

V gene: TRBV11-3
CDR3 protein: CASSPQTAHGYTF

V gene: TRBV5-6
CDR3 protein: CASRSLTNEQFF

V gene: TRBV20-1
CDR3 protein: CRGAGSYGYTF

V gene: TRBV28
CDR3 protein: CASSFLRAEYTDTQYF

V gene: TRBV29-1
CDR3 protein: CSFTRGSNQPQHF

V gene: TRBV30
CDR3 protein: CAWSEKGTMITEKLFF

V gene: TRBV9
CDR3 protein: CASSAGLANEQFF

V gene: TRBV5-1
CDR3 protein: CASSLGQSYNEQFF

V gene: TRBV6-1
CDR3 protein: CASSEVAGGGANTEAFF

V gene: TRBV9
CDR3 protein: CASSAGQAIYGYTF

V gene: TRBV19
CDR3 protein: CASSRGVDLDGYTF

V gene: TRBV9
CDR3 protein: CASSPGGGEQYF

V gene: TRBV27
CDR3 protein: CASSPREGIAHTDTQYF

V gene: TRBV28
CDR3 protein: CASSLFWTGGLDEQYF

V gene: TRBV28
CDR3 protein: CASGWTGVDNEQFF

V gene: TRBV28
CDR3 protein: CASTSNTEAFF

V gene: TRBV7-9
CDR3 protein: CASSPARTLNTEAFF

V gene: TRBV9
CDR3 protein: CASSDRTSGVGNEQFF

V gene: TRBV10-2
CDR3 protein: CASSPGPLRYNEQFF

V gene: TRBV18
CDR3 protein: CASSSVSYEQYF

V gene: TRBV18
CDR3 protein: CASSPDGGSYNEQFF

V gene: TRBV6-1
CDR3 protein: CASSGLAGVRAGETQYF

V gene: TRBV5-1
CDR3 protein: CASSLRTGTGELFF

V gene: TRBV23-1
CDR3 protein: CASRDRGHYTSTDTQYF

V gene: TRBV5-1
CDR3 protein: CASSAEGVSGEKLFF

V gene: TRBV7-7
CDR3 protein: CASSLAGAENTQYF

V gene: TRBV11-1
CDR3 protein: CASTEGRVNTEAFF

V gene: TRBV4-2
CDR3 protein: CASSQRRPGPYDMGYTF

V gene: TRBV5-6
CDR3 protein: CASSFGNQPQHF

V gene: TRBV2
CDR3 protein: CASSEAQSVGYTF

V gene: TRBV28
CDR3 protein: CASSLGQGKNYGYTF

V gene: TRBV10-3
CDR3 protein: CAISKQGGNTEAFF